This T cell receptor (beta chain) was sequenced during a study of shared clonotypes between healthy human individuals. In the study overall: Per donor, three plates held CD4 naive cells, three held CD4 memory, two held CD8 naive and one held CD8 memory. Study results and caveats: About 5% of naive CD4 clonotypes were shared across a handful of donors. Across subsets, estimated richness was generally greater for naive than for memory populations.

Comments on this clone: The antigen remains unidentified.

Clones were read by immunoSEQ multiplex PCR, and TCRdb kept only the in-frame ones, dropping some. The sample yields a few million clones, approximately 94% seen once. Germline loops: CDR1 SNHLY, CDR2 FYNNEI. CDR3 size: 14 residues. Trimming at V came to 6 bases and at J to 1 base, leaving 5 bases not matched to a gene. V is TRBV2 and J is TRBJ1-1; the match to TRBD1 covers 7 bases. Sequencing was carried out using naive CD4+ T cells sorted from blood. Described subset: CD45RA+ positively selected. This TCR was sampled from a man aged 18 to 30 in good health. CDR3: CASSQTGRNTEAFF. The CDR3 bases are TGTGCCAGCAGCCAGACAGGGAGGAACACTGAAGCTTTCTTT.